These 32 T cell receptor beta chains came from one sample sequenced in a study of T-cell reconstitution after alpha-beta-depleted transplantation in children. During its preparation, the TCRbeta library received unique molecular identifiers. TCRdb reprocessed the PCR reads with MiXCR, giving one entry per CDR3 protein. The sample consists of 600,000 to 700,000 distinct CDR3 sequences, approximately 16% of them appearing once. The sample here was PBMCs from the stem cell graft donor, taken from the stem cell graft. The receptors come from a human donor who donated a stem cell graft to a child with acute myeloid leukemia.

This clonotype was detected many times. The CDR3 nucleotides are TGTGCCAGCAGCTTAGGGGCAGGTTCAGAGACCCAGTACTTC. This sequence encodes CASSLGAGSETQYF. The J gene is TRBJ2-5, the V gene TRBV7-9; D is unclear. The length of the CDR3 is 14 residues. CDR1 and CDR2 (germline): SEHNR, FQNEAQ (reference sequence). Trimming pared 1 base from V and 4 bases from J, leaving 10 bases between.

The rearrangement links TRBV21-1 to TRBJ2-1; TRBD2 is the table's D call and was not checked against the DNA. TRBV21-1 is noted as a pseudogene. This CDR3 is built from 16 residues. The DNA for the CDR3 is TGTGCCAGCAGCAGTGCGGGGGGACTTACCTACAATGAGCAGTTCTTC. Protein sequence: CASSSAGGLTYNEQFF.

This clonotype was found many times. The CDR3 DNA reads TGTGCCACCAGTGATGGCTTGGGGGGCGCCTTCCAAGAGACCCAGTACTTC. Encoded protein: CATSDGLGGAFQETQYF. The J gene is TRBJ2-5, the V gene TRBV24-1; D may match TRBD1 or TRBD2 (6 bases each). Germline loops: CDR1 KGHDR, CDR2 SFDVKD. The V gene lost 3 bases and the J gene lost 1 base, with 17 bases spanning the gap. This CDR3 contains 17 residues.

The gene calls are TRBV2 and TRBJ2-1; tentative D call: TRBD2 (5 bases). Trimming took off 6 bases at V and 0 bases at J, with 9 bases between the two ends. This CDR3 comprises 14 residues. Germline CDR1 reads SNHLY; CDR2 reads FYNNEI. The CDR3 DNA follows: TGTGCCAGCAGAGCGGCCTACTCCTACAATGAGCAGTTCTTC. Residues: CASRAAYSYNEQFF. The full variable domain, in which reference TRBV2 and TRBJ2-1 provide the parts outside the CDR3, is EPEVTQTPSHQVTQMGQEVILRCVPISNHLYFYWYRQILGQKVEFLVSFYNNEISEKSEIFDDQFSVERPDGSNFTLKIRSTKLEDSAMYFCASRAAYSYNEQFFGPGTRLTVL.

The V gene is TRBV7-9, the J gene TRBJ2-3; a weak D match, TRBD2 (5 bases). V was trimmed by 4 bases and J by 5 bases, leaving 13 bases between them. The CDR3 extends over 14 amino acids. CDR1 is SEHNR, CDR2 FQNEAQ, per germline (reference sequence). This chain's CDR3 is CASSYPEAVDTQYF. The CDR3 DNA is TGTGCCAGCAGCTACCCGGAGGCGGTAGATACGCAGTATTTT.

This clonotype was detected many times. This chain links TRBV5-5 with TRBJ2-7; D may match TRBD1 or TRBD2 (5 bases each). This CDR3 has 15 amino acids. Germline CDR1 is SGHKS and CDR2 is YYEKEE (reference sequence). The germline V and J ends were trimmed by 5 bases and 0 bases, with 15 bases remaining between them. In DNA, the CDR3 is TGTGCCAGCAGAACCGGGACCGCGAGCTCCTACGAGCAGTACTTC. It translates to CASRTGTASSYEQYF. The complete variable domain, with remaining parts taken from reference TRBV5-5 and TRBJ2-7, reads DAGVTQSPTHLIKTRGQQVTLRCSPISGHKSVSWYQQVLGQGPQFIFQYYEKEERGRGNFPDRFSARQFPNYSSELNVNALLLGDSALYLCASRTGTASSYEQYFGPGTRLTVT.

There are many counts of this clonotype. This rearrangement joins TRBV20-1 to TRBJ2-1; no clear D. The germline V and J ends were trimmed by 1 base and 6 bases, with 10 bases remaining between them. The V gene's germline CDR1 is DFQATT and CDR2 SNEGSKA (reference sequence). CDR3 length equals 13 residues. The CDR3 nucleotides are TGCAGTGCTAGAGGCCTCTATGGCAATGAGCAGTTCTTC. As protein: CSARGLYGNEQFF.

This sequence joins TRBV7-2 and TRBJ1-5; 7 nucleotides align to TRBD1. Per germline, CDR1 SGHTA and CDR2 FQGNSA. This CDR3 region has 13 residues. V shed 3 bases, J shed 7 bases, and the junction held 3 bases outside the gene matches. CDR3 in DNA: TGTGCCAGCAGCTTTTACAGGGGCCAGCCCCAGCATTTT. It yields the protein CASSFYRGQPQHF.

This clonotype was seen at least ten times. This chain uses TRBV20-1 with TRBJ2-2; TRBD2 agrees at 10 bases. CDR3 length: 15 amino acids. The germline V gene has CDR1 DFQATT and CDR2 SNEGSKA (reference sequence). With 0 bases clipped from V and 4 bases from J, the junction kept 2 bases outside the gene matches. The CDR3 sequence: CSAREASGGTGELFF. The CDR3 coding sequence is TGCAGTGCTAGAGAAGCTAGCGGGGGCACCGGGGAGCTGTTTTTT.

This clonotype was recorded at least ten times. The V call is TRBV6-5, the J call TRBJ1-6; maybe TRBD1 (5 bases). The CDR3 is 18 residues long. Trimming shortened V by 2 bases and J by 8 bases, and 22 bases separated the two germline ends. Germline V gene lookup returns CDR1 MNHEY and CDR2 SVGAGI. CDR3 sequence: CASSYDQWAGTVDSPLHF. DNA of the CDR3: TGTGCCAGCAGTTACGACCAATGGGCAGGGACGGTGGATTCACCCCTCCACTTT.

This clonotype came up a few times. The chain is built from TRBV12-3 or TRBV12-4 and TRBJ2-1; D gene unclear. The CDR3 contains 11 residues. Trimming shortened V by 8 bases and J by 10 bases, and 12 bases separated the two germline ends. The CDR3 sequence is CASQISIEQFF. The DNA of the CDR3 is TGTGCCAGCCAAATTTCGATAGAGCAGTTCTTC.

This chain links TRBV28 with TRBJ2-3; no clear D gene. V lost 3 bases and J 2 bases, leaving 9 bases between the germline ends. In germline, CDR1 is MDHEN, CDR2 SYDVKM. The CDR3 is 14 amino acids. CDR3 nucleotide sequence: TGTGCCAGCAGTTTGGGCAAAAACACAGATACGCAGTATTTT. Residues: CASSLGKNTDTQYF.

This clonotype was seen at least ten times. The gene calls are TRBV20-1 and TRBJ1-6; D not certain. V lost 0 bases, J lost 7 bases, and 19 bases lay in between. CDR3 size: 17 residues. CDR1 is DFQATT, CDR2 SNEGSKA, per germline (reference sequence). CDR3 amino acids: CSARDIPTAGGNSPLHF. The CDR3 nucleotides are TGCAGTGCTAGAGATATTCCCACGGCCGGAGGGAATTCACCCCTCCACTTT.

This clonotype appeared many times. The chain has TRBV10-3 and TRBJ2-7, with D perhaps TRBD1 or TRBD2 (5 bases each). From germline, CDR1 is ENHRY and CDR2 SYGVKD. The CDR3 loop spans 13 amino acids. V shed 8 bases and J shed 0 bases, with 11 bases lying between them. The CDR3 is CAISEGPSYEQYV. The CDR3 DNA reads as TGTGCCATCTCCGAGGGGCCCTCCTACGAGCAGTACGTC.

The sample holds many counts of this clonotype. The CDR3 spells CSAPDRRAGNTIYF. CDR3 nucleotide sequence: TGCAGTGCTCCGGACAGGCGTGCTGGAAACACCATATATTTT. The J gene is TRBJ1-3, the V gene TRBV20-1; 7 bases line up with TRBD1. The CDR3 loop spans 14 amino acids. CDR1 is DFQATT and CDR2 is SNEGSKA in the germline V gene (reference sequence). V lost 5 bases, J lost 2 bases, and 6 bases stayed unmatched.

In this sample, this clonotype turned up a few times. V is TRBV5-1 and J is TRBJ1-4; the D is unclear. CDR3 length equals 12 residues. V was cut by 4 bases and J by 8 bases, with 9 bases left in between. CDR1 SGHRS and CDR2 YFSETQ come from the germline V gene. The CDR3 sequence is CASSESQEKLFF. CDR3 DNA sequence: TGCGCCAGCAGCGAGAGCCAAGAAAAACTGTTTTTT.

This clonotype showed up many times. V gene TRBV5-1 combines with J gene TRBJ2-7, with D possibly matching TRBD1 (8 bases). Germline V gene lookup returns CDR1 SGHRS and CDR2 YFSETQ. The CDR3 length is 15 residues. V lost 4 bases, J lost 4 bases, and 18 bases lay in between. The CDR3 DNA reads TGCGCCAGCAGCCCAGGGAGGGACAGGCCATACGAGCAGTACTTC. Encoded protein: CASSPGRDRPYEQYF.

The chain recombines TRBV28 with TRBJ2-5; tentative D call: TRBD1 (6 bases). The germline CDR1 and CDR2 sequences are MDHEN and SYDVKM. CDR3 length: 12 residues. Trimming shortened V by 10 bases and J by 3 bases, and 12 bases separated the two germline ends. CDR3 loop: CATNQGKETQYF. The DNA of the CDR3 is TGTGCCACTAACCAGGGGAAAGAGACCCAGTACTTC.

J is TRBJ1-1 and V is TRBV7-9; 8 positions match TRBD1. The CDR3 is 17 residues long. Germline lookup yields CDR1 SEHNR and CDR2 FQNEAQ (reference sequence). V lost 0 bases to trimming and J lost 5 bases; unmatched junction nucleotides: 11. CDR3 nucleotides: TGTGCCAGCAGCTTAGCGAGGACAGGGAGTGGCGGTACTGAAGCTTTCTTT. Protein product: CASSLARTGSGGTEAFF.

Many counts were recorded for this clonotype. The CDR3: CSASPLAGGPRDTQYF. Here the CDR3 DNA reads TGCAGTGCTTCCCCCCTAGCGGGGGGTCCACGAGATACGCAGTATTTT. The J gene is TRBJ2-3, the V gene TRBV20-1; 11 positions match TRBD2. There are 16 residues in the CDR3. J was trimmed by 5 bases and V by 5 bases; bases with no gene match: 12. Germline V gene lookup returns CDR1 DFQATT and CDR2 SNEGSKA (reference sequence).

This clonotype was found many times. V gene TRBV12-3 or TRBV12-4 combines with J gene TRBJ2-1; TRBD2 is a possible D gene (5 bases). This CDR3 has 15 residues. Trimming stripped 5 bases from V and 0 bases from J, with 11 bases between. CDR3 DNA: TGTGCCAGCAGTGCCGGGATAAGCTCCTACAATGAGCAGTTCTTC. Translating gives CASSAGISSYNEQFF.

This clonotype was recorded at least ten times. CDR3 DNA: TGTGCCAGCAGTCGACTAGAGAGGGATGAGCAGTTCTTC. This sequence encodes CASSRLERDEQFF. This chain connects TRBV6-1 to TRBJ2-1, with D perhaps matching TRBD2 (6 bases). CDR3 length equals 13 residues. The ends were cut back, 5 bases at V and 8 bases at J, with 13 bases in the middle. From germline, CDR1 is MNHNS and CDR2 SASEGT.

The chain employs TRBV7-6 and TRBJ2-1; 11 nucleotides align to TRBD2. Per germline, CDR1 SGHVS and CDR2 FNYEAQ. V was pared by 7 bases and J by 5 bases, with 7 bases of the junction left unmatched. CDR3 length: 15 residues. The CDR3 sequence is CASTAGTSGNNEQFF. The CDR3 DNA sequence: TGTGCCAGCACAGCCGGGACTAGCGGAAACAATGAGCAGTTCTTC.

The chain carries TRBV5-8 and TRBJ2-6; D is unresolved. V was clipped by 7 bases and J by 1 base, with 15 bases between them. This CDR3 region has 16 residues. CDR1 and CDR2 from the germline V gene are SGHTS and YDEGEE. The CDR3 DNA is TGTGCCAGCCGCTACATGACGAGGTCTGGGGCCAACGTCCTGACTTTC. Translating gives CASRYMTRSGANVLTF.

This clonotype was counted at least ten times. V and J are TRBV20-1 and TRBJ1-2, with D maybe TRBD1 (5 bases). The CDR3 loop spans 13 amino acids. Per germline, CDR1 DFQATT and CDR2 SNEGSKA (reference sequence). CDR3: CTPHGGEWDGYTF. The DNA of the CDR3 is TGCACCCCGCACGGGGGGGAGTGGGACGGCTACACCTTC.

At least ten counts were recorded for this clonotype. Here the CDR3 reads CASSMMGIGDNEQFF. CDR3 bases: TGTGCCAGCAGCATGATGGGGATTGGGGACAATGAGCAGTTCTTC. The chain employs TRBV7-3 and TRBJ2-1; no clear D. Germline lookup yields CDR1 SGHTA and CDR2 FQGTGA. The CDR3 consists of 15 residues. Trimming removed 5 bases from V and 5 bases from J, with 16 bases in between.

This clonotype was seen ten or more times. The chain joins TRBV20-1 to TRBJ2-1, with TRBD1 identical over 9 bases. Germline V gene data show CDR1 as DFQATT and CDR2 as SNEGSKA (reference sequence). This CDR3 region has 15 residues. V was clipped by 5 bases and J by 10 bases; unmatched bases: 15. The CDR3 nucleotides read TGCAGTGCTGCTTCCGGGACAGGGCAGAGGGGGGAGCAGTTCTTC. It yields the protein CSAASGTGQRGEQFF.

This clonotype was recorded once. Since the CDR3 does not end with the conserved phenylalanine or tryptophan, this likely comes from a read error. V and J are TRBV24-1 and TRBJ2-3; D uncertain. CDR1 and CDR2 from the germline V gene are KGHDR and SFDVKD. The CDR3 runs 12 residues. V was shortened by 4 bases and J by 2 bases, with 3 bases between the two germline ends. The CDR3 reads CATSETTDTQYL. The CDR3 DNA sequence: TGTGCCACCAGTGAAACCACAGATACGCAGTATCTT.

This chain uses TRBV12-3 or TRBV12-4 with TRBJ2-5, with D unresolved. V dropped 3 bases and J dropped 1 base, with 9 bases sitting between them. The CDR3 consists of 14 residues. The CDR3 sequence: CASSFGPVQETQYF. The CDR3 coding sequence is TGTGCCAGCAGTTTCGGGCCAGTCCAAGAGACCCAGTACTTC.

This clonotype appeared a few times. The chain uses TRBV12-3 or TRBV12-4 and TRBJ2-1; no firm D call. The V and J ends lost 3 bases and 3 bases respectively, with 12 bases between them. This CDR3 spans 15 amino acids. This CDR3 reads CASSLGEAYYNEQFF. CDR3 nucleotides: TGTGCCAGCAGTTTGGGCGAGGCCTACTACAATGAGCAGTTCTTC.

This clonotype was seen a few times. The gene calls are TRBV20-1 and TRBJ1-6; 7 bases agree with TRBD1. Looked up from germline, CDR1 is DFQATT and CDR2 is SNEGSKA (reference sequence). V dropped 0 bases and J dropped 9; count of bases not matched to a gene: 8. The CDR3 has 15 residues. The CDR3: CSARDPTGVGSPLHF. The DNA of the CDR3 is TGCAGTGCTAGAGATCCTACAGGGGTAGGTTCACCCCTCCACTTT.

This clonotype has at least ten counts. J is TRBJ1-5 and V is TRBV6-5; maybe TRBD1 (6 bases). The CDR3 runs to 16 residues. Germline V gene sequence: CDR1 MNHEY, CDR2 SVGAGI. V lost 6 bases and J lost 2, with 17 bases in between. This chain's CDR3 is CASSGYREVRNQPQHF. DNA for the CDR3: TGTGCCAGCAGCGGGTACAGGGAAGTTCGCAATCAGCCCCAGCATTTT.